This TCR beta chain was retrieved from a study of OX40 agonist ivuxolimab in advanced cancers. Sequenced by immunoSEQ multiplex PCR; TCRdb stores in-frame clones only, minus some. The sample carries about 64,000 clones, about 81% recorded once. In regard to this clone: Antigen specificity is unknown.

The CDR3 contains 13 residues. The V end lost 1 base, the J end lost 5 bases, and 9 bases lay between the germline ends. Germline V lookup: CDR1 GTSNPN, CDR2 SVGIG (reference sequence). Overall study findings and caveats: Relative to CD4+ cells, CD8+ T cells on average had more expanded clones.

Source: CD4+ or CD8+ T cells sorted from blood, taken in a trial of the OX40 agonist ivuxolimab. This TCR derives from an adult with an advanced solid tumor such as melanoma, head and neck, liver or kidney cancer. The chain has TRBV30 and TRBJ1-5; perhaps TRBD1 as D (5 bases). The CDR3, as DNA: TGTGCCTGGAGTGGGGGCAGGGATCAGCCCCAGCATTTT. This translates into CAWSGGRDQPQHF.